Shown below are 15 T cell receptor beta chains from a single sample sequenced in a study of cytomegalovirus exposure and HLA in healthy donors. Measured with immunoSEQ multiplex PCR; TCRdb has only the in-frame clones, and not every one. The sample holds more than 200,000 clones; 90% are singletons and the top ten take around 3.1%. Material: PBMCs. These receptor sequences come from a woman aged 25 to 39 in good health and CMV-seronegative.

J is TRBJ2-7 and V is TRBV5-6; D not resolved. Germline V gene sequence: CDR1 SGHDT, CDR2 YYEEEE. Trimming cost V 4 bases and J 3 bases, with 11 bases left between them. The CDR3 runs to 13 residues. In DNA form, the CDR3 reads TGTGCCAGCAGCCCCCAGAACGACTACGAGCAGTACTTC. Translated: CASSPQNDYEQYF.

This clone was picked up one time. CDR3 in amino acids: CASSRLLGVSFTDTQYF. The CDR3 nucleotides read TGTGCCAGCAGCCGACTTCTTGGGGTATCCTTCACAGATACGCAGTATTTT. This chain connects TRBV11-1 to TRBJ2-3; D ambiguous. Germline V gene lookup returns CDR1 SGHAT and CDR2 FQDESV (reference sequence). The CDR3 contains 17 residues. Trimming left V 5 bases short and J 2 bases short, with 20 bases between.

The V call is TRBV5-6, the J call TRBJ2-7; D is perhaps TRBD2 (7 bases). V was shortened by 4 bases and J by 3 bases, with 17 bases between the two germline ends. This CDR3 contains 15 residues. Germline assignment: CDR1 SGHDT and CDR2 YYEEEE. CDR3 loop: CASSEGAGAVYEQYF. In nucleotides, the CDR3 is TGTGCCAGCAGCGAAGGTGCGGGGGCAGTCTACGAGCAGTACTTC.

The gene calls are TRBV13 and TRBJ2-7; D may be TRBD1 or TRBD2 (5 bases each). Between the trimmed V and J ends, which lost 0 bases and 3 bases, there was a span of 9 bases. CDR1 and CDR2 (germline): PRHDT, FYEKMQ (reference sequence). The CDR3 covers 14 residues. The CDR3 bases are TGTGCCAGCAGCTTAGGCAGGGACCTCTACGAGCAGTACTTC. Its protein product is CASSLGRDLYEQYF.

CDR3 coding DNA: TGTGCCAGCAACCTACTAGCGGGGGGCACCCATACGCAGTATTTT. It yields the protein CASNLLAGGTHTQYF. V gene TRBV27 combines with J gene TRBJ2-3, with TRBD2 matching 12 bases. After removal of 7 bases from V and 7 bases from J, the junction contained 9 bases not matched to a gene. The CDR3 covers 15 residues. Germline V gives CDR1 MNHEY, CDR2 SMNVEV (reference sequence).

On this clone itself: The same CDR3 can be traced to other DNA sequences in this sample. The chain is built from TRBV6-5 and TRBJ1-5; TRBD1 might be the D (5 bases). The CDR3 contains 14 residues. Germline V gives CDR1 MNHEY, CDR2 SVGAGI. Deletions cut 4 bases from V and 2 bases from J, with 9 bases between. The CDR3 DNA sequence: TGTGCCAGCAGTTTGGGGGGTGGCAATCAGCCCCAGCATTTT. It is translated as CASSLGGGNQPQHF.

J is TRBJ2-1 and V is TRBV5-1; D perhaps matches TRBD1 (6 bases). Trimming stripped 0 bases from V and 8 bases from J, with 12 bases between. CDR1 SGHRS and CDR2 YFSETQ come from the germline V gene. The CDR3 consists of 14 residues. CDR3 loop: CASSLVPGTHEQFF. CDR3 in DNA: TGCGCCAGCAGCTTGGTTCCAGGGACACATGAGCAGTTCTTC.

CDR3 DNA: TGTGCCAGCAGCTTAATCAGTCCCCGTTCTTTCACTGAAGCTTTCTTT. Translation: CASSLISPRSFTEAFF. V usage is TRBV27 and J usage is TRBJ1-1; the D is unclear. V dropped 6 bases and J dropped 4 bases, with 21 bases sitting between them. Germline V gene sequence: CDR1 MNHEY, CDR2 SMNVEV (reference sequence). The CDR3 has 16 amino acids.

The CDR3 is CATSRVTGANVLTF. The CDR3, as DNA: TGTGCCACCAGCAGGGTTACTGGGGCCAACGTCCTGACTTTC. The chain is built from TRBV15 and TRBJ2-6; D is uncertain. Germline V lookup: CDR1 LNHNV, CDR2 YYDKDF (reference sequence). There are 14 residues in the CDR3. V was pared by 3 bases and J by 2 bases, with 5 bases between.

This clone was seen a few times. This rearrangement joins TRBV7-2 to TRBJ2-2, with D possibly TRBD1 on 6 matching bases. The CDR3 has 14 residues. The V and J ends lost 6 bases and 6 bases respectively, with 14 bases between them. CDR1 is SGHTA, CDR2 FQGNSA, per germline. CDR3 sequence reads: CASRQQGGPGELFF. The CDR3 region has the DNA TGTGCCAGCAGGCAACAGGGTGGTCCCGGGGAGCTGTTTTTT.

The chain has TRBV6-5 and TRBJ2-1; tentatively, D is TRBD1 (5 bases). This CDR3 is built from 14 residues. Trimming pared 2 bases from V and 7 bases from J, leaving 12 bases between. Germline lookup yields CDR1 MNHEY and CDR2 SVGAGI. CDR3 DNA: TGTGCCAGCAGTTACGGGCAGGGATGGAATGAGCAGTTCTTC. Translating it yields CASSYGQGWNEQFF.

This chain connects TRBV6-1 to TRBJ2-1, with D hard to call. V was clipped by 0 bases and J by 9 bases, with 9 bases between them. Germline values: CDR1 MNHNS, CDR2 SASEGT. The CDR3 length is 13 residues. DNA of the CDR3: TGTGCCAGCAGTGAAGCCCGCATTAGTGAGCAGTTCTTC. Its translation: CASSEARISEQFF.

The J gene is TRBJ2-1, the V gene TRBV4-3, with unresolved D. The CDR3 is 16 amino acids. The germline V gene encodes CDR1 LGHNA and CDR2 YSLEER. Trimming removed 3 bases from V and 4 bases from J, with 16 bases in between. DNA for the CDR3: TGCGCCAGCAGCCAGTCACAAGAGGTACCGTACAATGAGCAGTTCTTC. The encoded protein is CASSQSQEVPYNEQFF.

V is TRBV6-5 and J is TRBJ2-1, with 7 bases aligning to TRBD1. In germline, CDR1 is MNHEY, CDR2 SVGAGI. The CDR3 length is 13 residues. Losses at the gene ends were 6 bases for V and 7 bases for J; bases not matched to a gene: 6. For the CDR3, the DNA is TGTGCCAGCAGGAAACTCAGGGGGAATGAGCAGTTCTTC. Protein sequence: CASRKLRGNEQFF.

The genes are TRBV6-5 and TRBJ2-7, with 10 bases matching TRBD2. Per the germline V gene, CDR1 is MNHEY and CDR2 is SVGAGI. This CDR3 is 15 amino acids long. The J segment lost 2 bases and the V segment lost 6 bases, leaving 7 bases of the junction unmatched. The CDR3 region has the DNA TGTGCCAGCAGCTCCTCTAGCGGGAGAGCCTACGAGCAGTACTTC. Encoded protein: CASSSSSGRAYEQYF.